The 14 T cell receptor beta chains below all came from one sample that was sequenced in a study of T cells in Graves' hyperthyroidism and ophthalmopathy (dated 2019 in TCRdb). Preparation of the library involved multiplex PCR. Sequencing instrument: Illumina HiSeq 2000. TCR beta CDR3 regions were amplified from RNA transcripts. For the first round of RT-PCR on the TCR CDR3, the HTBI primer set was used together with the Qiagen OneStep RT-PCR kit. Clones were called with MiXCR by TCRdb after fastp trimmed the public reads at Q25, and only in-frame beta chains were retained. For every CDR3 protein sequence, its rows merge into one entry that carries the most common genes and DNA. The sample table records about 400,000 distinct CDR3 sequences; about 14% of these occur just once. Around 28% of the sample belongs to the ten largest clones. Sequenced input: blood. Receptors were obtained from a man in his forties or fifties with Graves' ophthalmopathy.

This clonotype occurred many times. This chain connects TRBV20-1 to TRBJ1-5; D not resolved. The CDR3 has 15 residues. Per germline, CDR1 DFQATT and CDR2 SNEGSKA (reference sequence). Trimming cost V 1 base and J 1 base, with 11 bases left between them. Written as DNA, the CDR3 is TGCAGTGCTAGAGTAGGCCGATTGAGCAATCAGCCCCAGCATTTT. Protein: CSARVGRLSNQPQHF.

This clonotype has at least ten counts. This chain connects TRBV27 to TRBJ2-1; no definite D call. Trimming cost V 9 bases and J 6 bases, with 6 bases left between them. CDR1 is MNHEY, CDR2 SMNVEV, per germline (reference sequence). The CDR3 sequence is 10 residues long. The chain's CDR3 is CARLPNEQFF. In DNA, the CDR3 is TGTGCCAGACTTCCCAATGAGCAGTTCTTC.

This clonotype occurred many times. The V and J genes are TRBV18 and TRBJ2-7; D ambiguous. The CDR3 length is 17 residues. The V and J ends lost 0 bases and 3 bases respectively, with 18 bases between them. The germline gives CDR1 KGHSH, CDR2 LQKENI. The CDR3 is CASSPPIGHDRGYEQYF. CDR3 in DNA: TGTGCCAGCTCACCACCGATAGGGCATGATAGAGGCTACGAGCAGTACTTC.

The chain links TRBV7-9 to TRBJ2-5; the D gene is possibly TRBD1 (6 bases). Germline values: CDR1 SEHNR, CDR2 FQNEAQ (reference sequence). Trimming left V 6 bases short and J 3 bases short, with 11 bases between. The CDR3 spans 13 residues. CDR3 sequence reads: CASRLDSEETQYF. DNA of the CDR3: TGTGCCAGCAGATTGGACAGCGAAGAGACCCAGTACTTC.

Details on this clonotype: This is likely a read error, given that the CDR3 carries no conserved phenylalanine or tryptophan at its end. The CDR3 sequence: CASSLLAGVTYNEQFS. CDR3 coding DNA: TGTGCCAGCAGCCTATTAGCGGGAGTTACCTACAATGAGCAGTTCTCC. This chain uses TRBV7-2 with TRBJ2-1, with 9 bases matching TRBD2. This CDR3 is built from 16 residues. Germline CDR1 SGHTA, CDR2 FQGNSA. After removal of 5 bases from V and 2 bases from J, the junction contained 7 bases not matched to a gene.

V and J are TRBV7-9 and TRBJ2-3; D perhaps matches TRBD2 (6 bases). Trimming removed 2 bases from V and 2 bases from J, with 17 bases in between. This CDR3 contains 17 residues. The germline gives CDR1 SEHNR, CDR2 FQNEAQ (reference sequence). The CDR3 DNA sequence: TGTGCCAGCAGCTTAAACAGTCCAGCGGGTTTCACAGATACGCAGTATTTT. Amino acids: CASSLNSPAGFTDTQYF.

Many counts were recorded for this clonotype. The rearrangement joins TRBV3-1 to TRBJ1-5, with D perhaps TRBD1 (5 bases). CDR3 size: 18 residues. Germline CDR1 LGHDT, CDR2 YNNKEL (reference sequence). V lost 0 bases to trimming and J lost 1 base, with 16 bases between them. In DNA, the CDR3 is TGTGCCAGCAGCCAAGAAGCCTTGGTGCAGGGAAGCAATCAGCCCCAGCATTTT. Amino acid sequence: CASSQEALVQGSNQPQHF.

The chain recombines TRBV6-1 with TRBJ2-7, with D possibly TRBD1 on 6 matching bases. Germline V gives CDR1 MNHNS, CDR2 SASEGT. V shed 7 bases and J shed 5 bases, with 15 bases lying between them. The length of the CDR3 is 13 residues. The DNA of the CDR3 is TGTGCCAGCATGTGGGGGCCGTTCAACGAGCAGTACTTC. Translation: CASMWGPFNEQYF.

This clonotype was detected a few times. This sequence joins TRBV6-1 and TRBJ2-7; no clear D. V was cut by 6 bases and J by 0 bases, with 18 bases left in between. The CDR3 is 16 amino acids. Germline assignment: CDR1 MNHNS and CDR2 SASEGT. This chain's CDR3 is CASSRLGIGSSYEQYF. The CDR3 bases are TGTGCCAGCAGCCGGCTAGGGATCGGAAGCTCCTACGAGCAGTACTTC.

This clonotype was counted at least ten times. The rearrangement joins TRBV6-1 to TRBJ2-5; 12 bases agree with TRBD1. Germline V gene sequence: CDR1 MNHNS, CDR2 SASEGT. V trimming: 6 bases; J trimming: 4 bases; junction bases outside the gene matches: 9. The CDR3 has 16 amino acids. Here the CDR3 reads CASRGGTGGLGETQYF. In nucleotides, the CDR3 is TGTGCCAGCAGGGGAGGGACAGGGGGCTTAGGAGAGACCCAGTACTTC.

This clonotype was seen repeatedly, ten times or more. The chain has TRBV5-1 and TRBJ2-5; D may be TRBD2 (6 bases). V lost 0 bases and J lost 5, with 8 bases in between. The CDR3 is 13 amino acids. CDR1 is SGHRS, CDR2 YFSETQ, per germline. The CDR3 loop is CASSLGGGETQYF. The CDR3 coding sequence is TGCGCCAGCAGCTTGGGGGGAGGTGAGACCCAGTACTTC.

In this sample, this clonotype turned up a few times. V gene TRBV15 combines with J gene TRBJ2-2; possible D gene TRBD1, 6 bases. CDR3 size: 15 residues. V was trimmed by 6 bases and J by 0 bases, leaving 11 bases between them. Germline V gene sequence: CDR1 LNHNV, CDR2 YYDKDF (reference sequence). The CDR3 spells CATSWDISNTGELFF. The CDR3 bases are TGTGCCACCAGTTGGGACATATCGAACACCGGGGAGCTGTTTTTT.

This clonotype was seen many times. The DNA of the CDR3 is TGTGCCAGCAGTTTATTGCGGGAGGAATCCAATGAGCAGTTCTTC. The encoded protein is CASSLLREESNEQFF. The chain is built from TRBV28 and TRBJ2-1; 8 nucleotides line up with TRBD2. The length of the CDR3 is 15 residues. Germline lookup yields CDR1 MDHEN and CDR2 SYDVKM. Trimming took 1 base from V and 6 from J; bases not matched to a gene: 5.

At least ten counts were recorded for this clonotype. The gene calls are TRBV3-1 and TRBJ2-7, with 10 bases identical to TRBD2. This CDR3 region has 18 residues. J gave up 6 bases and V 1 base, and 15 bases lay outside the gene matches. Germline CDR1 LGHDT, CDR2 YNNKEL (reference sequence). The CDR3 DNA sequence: TGTGCCAGCAGCCAAGGTGGTACAGCGGGAGGGCCGTTGGGCGAGCAGTACTTC. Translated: CASSQGGTAGGPLGEQYF.